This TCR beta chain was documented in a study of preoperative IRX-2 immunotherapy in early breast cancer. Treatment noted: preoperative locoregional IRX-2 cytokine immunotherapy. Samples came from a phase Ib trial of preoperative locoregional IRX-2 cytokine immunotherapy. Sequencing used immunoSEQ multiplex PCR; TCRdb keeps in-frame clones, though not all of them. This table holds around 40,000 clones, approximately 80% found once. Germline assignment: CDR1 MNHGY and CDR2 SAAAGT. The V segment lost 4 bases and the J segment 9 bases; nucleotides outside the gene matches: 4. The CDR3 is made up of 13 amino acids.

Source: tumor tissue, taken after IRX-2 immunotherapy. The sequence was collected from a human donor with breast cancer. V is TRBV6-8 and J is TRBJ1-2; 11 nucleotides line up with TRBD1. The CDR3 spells CASSSGTGGSYTF. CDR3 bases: TGTGCCAGCAGTTCGGGGACAGGGGGTAGCTACACCTTC.